Presented here are 18 T cell receptor beta chains from one specimen sequenced in a study of blood T cell repertoires in COVID-19. The protocol was immunoSEQ multiplex PCR, while the TCRdb copy is restricted to in-frame clones and leaves out a portion. The sample shows 250,000 to 350,000 clones, roughly 88% of them seen only once. Specimen: peripheral blood. All receptors come from a man between 18 and 35 years old with active or convalescent COVID-19.

This chain uses TRBV6-2 or TRBV6-3 with TRBJ2-3; no firm D call. V lost 6 bases and J lost 8, with 18 bases in between. The length of the CDR3 is 14 residues. Per the germline V gene, CDR1 is MNHEY and CDR2 is SVGEGT. Here the CDR3 DNA reads TGTGCCAGCAGCCCTGTGAGTCTTCAGGTTACGCAGTATTTT. The encoded protein is CASSPVSLQVTQYF.

The chain joins TRBV9 to TRBJ2-1; 7 bases are shared with TRBD2. Trimming removed 4 bases from V and 7 bases from J; junction bases left unmatched: 8. Germline V CDR1 and CDR2: SGDLS, YYNGEE. The CDR3 covers 14 residues. The CDR3 DNA follows: TGTGCCAGCAGCCCCCGGGGGGAGATAAATGAGCAGTTCTTC. Protein: CASSPRGEINEQFF.

The V call is TRBV6-4, the J call TRBJ2-3, with 10 bases identical to TRBD2. V gave up 3 bases and J gave up 0 bases; unmatched junction bases: 3. The CDR3 loop spans 16 amino acids. In germline, CDR1 is MRHNA, CDR2 SNTAGT. CDR3 bases: TGTGCCAGCAGTGAAATAGCGGGGGGAAGCACAGATACGCAGTATTTT. It is translated as CASSEIAGGSTDTQYF.

About this clone itself: Other nucleotide sequences from this sample produce the same CDR3. The chain is built from TRBV5-4 and TRBJ2-7; 11 bases are shared with TRBD1. Per germline, CDR1 SGHNT and CDR2 YYREEE (reference sequence). The junction had 4 bases not matched to a gene; V was cut back by 4 bases and J by 4 bases. This CDR3 region has 14 residues. The DNA of the CDR3 is TGTGCCAGCAGCCCGGGACAGGGGGGTTACGAGCAGTACTTC. Amino acid sequence: CASSPGQGGYEQYF.

V is TRBV11-2 and J is TRBJ2-1; TRBD1 matches 7 bases. CDR3 length: 15 amino acids. The germline V gene has CDR1 SGHAT and CDR2 FQNNGV. V trimming: 3 bases; J trimming: 6 bases; junction bases outside the gene matches: 8. CDR3 amino acids: CASSFGRGSRNEQFF. For the CDR3, the DNA is TGTGCCAGCAGCTTTGGCAGGGGGAGTCGCAATGAGCAGTTCTTC.

The chain recombines TRBV24-1 with TRBJ2-3, with a tentative D call TRBD1 (5 bases). Germline assignment: CDR1 KGHDR and CDR2 SFDVKD. The CDR3 extends over 16 amino acids. The V gene lost 1 base and the J gene lost 7 bases, with 17 bases spanning the gap. In DNA form, the CDR3 reads TGTGCCACCAGTGATTTTGGGGATGGGGCCTCAAATACGCAGTATTTT. Its protein is CATSDFGDGASNTQYF.

This clone appeared a few times. The rearrangement links TRBV2 to TRBJ1-2; D uncertain. Trimming cost V 2 bases and J 4 bases, with 11 bases left between them. This CDR3 region has 14 residues. CDR1 is SNHLY, CDR2 FYNNEI, per germline. The CDR3 protein is CASSENPGIYGYTF. The DNA of the CDR3 is TGTGCCAGCAGTGAAAATCCCGGGATCTATGGCTACACCTTC.

This clone turned up a few times. The J gene is TRBJ1-6, the V gene TRBV11-2, with D uncertain. V was cut by 0 bases and J by 13 bases, with 16 bases left in between. CDR1 and CDR2 from the germline V gene are SGHAT and FQNNGV. This CDR3 has 15 amino acids. The DNA of the CDR3 is TGTGCCAGCAGCTTAGACTCCCGACCGGGTTCGCCCCTCCACTTT. Translated: CASSLDSRPGSPLHF.

The chain carries TRBV25-1 and TRBJ2-7; TRBD2 matches at 8 bases. With 3 bases clipped from V and 3 bases from J, the junction kept 7 bases outside the gene matches. In germline, CDR1 is MGHDK, CDR2 SYGVNS. The CDR3 covers 15 residues. Written as DNA, the CDR3 is TGTGCCAGCAGTGACGCTGGGCGGGGGGTCTACGAGCAGTACTTC. It translates to CASSDAGRGVYEQYF.

The chain recombines TRBV27 with TRBJ2-7, with D possibly being TRBD2 (5 bases). The ends were cut back, 2 bases at V and 6 bases at J, with 11 bases in the middle. The CDR3 length is 13 residues. Germline CDR1 is MNHEY and CDR2 is SMNVEV (reference sequence). CDR3 residues: CASSLGGRGEQYF. The CDR3 coding sequence is TGTGCCAGCAGTTTAGGAGGCCGTGGCGAGCAGTACTTC.

The chain has TRBV19 and TRBJ1-5; D might be TRBD1 (5 bases). This CDR3 is 15 amino acids long. V was pared by 10 bases and J by 2 bases, with 18 bases between. CDR1 LNHDA and CDR2 SQIVND come from the germline V gene (reference sequence). The CDR3 loop is CATTSSGGGNQPQHF. In DNA, the CDR3 is TGTGCCACAACTAGCTCCGGGGGAGGCAATCAGCCCCAGCATTTT.

The chain combines TRBV18 with TRBJ1-1; D unresolved. CDR1 and CDR2 from the germline V gene are KGHSH and LQKENI. CDR3 length: 13 amino acids. V dropped 2 bases and J dropped 1 base, with 5 bases sitting between them. CDR3 bases: TGTGCCAGCTCACCAGCGCAGAACACTGAAGCTTTCTTT. Translation: CASSPAQNTEAFF.

This clone was detected a few times. V and J are TRBV19 and TRBJ1-1; D remains unclear. V shed 5 bases and J shed 0 bases, with 7 bases lying between them. Germline CDR1 is LNHDA and CDR2 is SQIVND (reference sequence). The CDR3 has 13 residues. The CDR3 region is CASSQYMNTEAFF. CDR3 DNA sequence: TGTGCCAGTAGTCAGTACATGAACACTGAAGCTTTCTTT.

Note on this clone: The junction departs from the called germline gene at one end, perhaps through a read error. The chain couples TRBV27 to TRBJ2-1, with D tentatively TRBD1 (6 bases). This CDR3 has 11 amino acids. Germline CDR1 is MNHEY and CDR2 is SMNVEV (reference sequence). The CDR3 spells CASSNPRGLVF. The CDR3 DNA reads as TGTGCCAGCAGTAATCCCAGGGGCTTGGTCTTC.

J is TRBJ1-1 and V is TRBV29-1; no clear D. Germline V gene lookup returns CDR1 SQVTM and CDR2 ANQGSEA. CDR3 length: 12 amino acids. The V gene lost 4 bases and the J gene lost 3 bases, with 9 bases spanning the gap. The CDR3 nucleotides read TGCAGCGTTGTATCGGGTTACACTGAAGCTTTCTTT. Encoded protein: CSVVSGYTEAFF. Based on the CDR3 plus reference TRBV29-1 and TRBJ1-1, the full variable domain is SAVISQKPSRDICQRGTSLTIQCQVDSQVTMMFWYRQQPGQSLTLIATANQGSEATYESGFVIDKFPISRPNLTFSTLTVSNMSPEDSSIYLCSVVSGYTEAFFGQGTRLTVV.

The CDR3 DNA follows: TGCAGCGTTGGACAGGACCAAGAGACCCAGTACTTC. Residues: CSVGQDQETQYF. The V gene is TRBV29-1, the J gene TRBJ2-5; possible D gene TRBD1, 6 bases. In germline, CDR1 is SQVTM, CDR2 ANQGSEA. This CDR3 spans 12 amino acids. Trimming took off 4 bases at V and 0 bases at J, with 6 bases between the two ends.

The chain uses TRBV5-5 and TRBJ2-1, with 8 bases aligning to TRBD2. Germline CDR1 and CDR2: SGHKS and YYEKEE (reference sequence). The CDR3 totals 15 residues. V shed 0 bases and J 6 bases; nucleotides not matched to a gene: 5. CDR3 sequence reads: CASSLEGLVFNEQFF. The CDR3 coding sequence is TGTGCCAGCAGCTTGGAGGGACTAGTCTTCAATGAGCAGTTCTTC.

The chain carries TRBV9 and TRBJ1-1; TRBD1 is a possible D gene (5 bases). The CDR3 is made up of 15 amino acids. Trimming removed 4 bases at V and 6 bases at J, with 19 bases between. CDR1 and CDR2 from the germline V gene are SGDLS and YYNGEE. CDR3 amino acids: CASSPWPQGGPEAFF. As DNA, the CDR3 is TGTGCCAGCAGCCCATGGCCTCAGGGAGGCCCTGAAGCTTTCTTT.